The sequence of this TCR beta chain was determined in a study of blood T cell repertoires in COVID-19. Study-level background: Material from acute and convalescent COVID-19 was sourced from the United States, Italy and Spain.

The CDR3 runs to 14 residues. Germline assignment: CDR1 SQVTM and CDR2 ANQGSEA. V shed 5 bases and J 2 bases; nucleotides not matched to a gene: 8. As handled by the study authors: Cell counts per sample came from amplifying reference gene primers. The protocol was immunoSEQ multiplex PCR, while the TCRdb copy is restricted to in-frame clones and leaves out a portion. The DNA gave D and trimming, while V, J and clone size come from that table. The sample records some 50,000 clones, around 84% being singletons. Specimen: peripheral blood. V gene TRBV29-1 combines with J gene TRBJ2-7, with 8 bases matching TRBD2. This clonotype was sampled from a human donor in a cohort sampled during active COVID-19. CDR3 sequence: CSVMVGLGTYEQYF. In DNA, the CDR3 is TGCAGCGTTATGGTGGGACTAGGGACCTACGAGCAGTACTTC.